This T cell receptor (beta chain) is drawn from a study of T cell changes during pregnancy in multiple sclerosis. Looked up from germline, CDR1 is MNHEY and CDR2 is SVGAGI. Trimming left V 6 bases short and J 3 bases short, with 11 bases between. CDR3 length equals 13 residues. Generated by immunoSEQ multiplex PCR, the TCRdb table keeps only in-frame clones and is missing some. The table shows some 110,000 clones, with 80% to 95% occurring only once. V gene TRBV6-5 combines with J gene TRBJ1-2; D gene ambiguous. The receptor was isolated from a female donor with multiple sclerosis, enrolled in a pregnancy study. The input for sequencing was peripheral blood, taken in the third trimester of pregnancy. The CDR3 DNA reads TGTGCCAGCAGAAGGCAGCGAGACTATGGCTACACCTTC. Translation: CASRRQRDYGYTF.